This T cell receptor beta chain originates from a study of response to subunit inactivated influenza vaccine (dated by TCRdb to the late 2010s). Regarding the research as a whole: To follow how T cells responded to a trivalent subunit inactivated influenza vaccine, the researchers relied on deep quantitative profiling of the T cell receptor repertoire. Study-wide findings and limitations: According to the authors, only a limited number of new T cells may be recruited by each seasonal influenza vaccination.

In the germline V gene (reference sequence), CDR1 corresponds to DFQATT and CDR2 to SNEGSKA. V ends up 4 bases short and J 1 base short, with an unmatched junction base count of 9. The CDR3 goes from the cysteine to the phenylalanine over 15 residues. CDR3 DNA only is kept here, 45 bases in frame from base 1. Receptors were amplified or captured by RT-PCR. This sample was sequenced with an Illumina HiSeq 2500. TCRdb ran its own pipeline on the public reads, namely fastp trimming at Q25 and MiXCR clone calling, and kept in-frame beta chains. Each CDR3 protein appears once, grouped with its most common genes and DNA. This sample is represented by hundreds of thousands of distinct CDR3 sequences; approximately 10% of them were singletons. The biggest ten clones account for 11% of the sample. This clonotype turned up a few times. Which antigen it targets is not known. The sample holds no much larger clone one base away, and base qualities are not on file.

The same data also contributed to another study, on T cells expressing NK-cell markers. The second study also describes: TCR beta cDNA libraries were made by 5'RACE template switching that added a universal primer site and unique molecular identifiers. Fewer than ten donors provided sorted CD3+CD56+NKG2C+, CD3+CD56+NKG2C- and CD3+CD56-NKG2C+ T-cell subsets, whose TCR beta-chain repertoires were profiled. Among the eight sequenced donors, seven were HCMV-seropositive and one was HCMV-seronegative. In several experiments an anti-gammadeltaTCR antibody was added to restrict sorting to alphabetaTCR-expressing T cells. In several donors, the dominant CD3+CD56+NKG2C+ clonotypes were found to rank among the top 10 CD8+ clonotypes and to make up roughly 1.0-7.5% of CD8+ T cells. Those dominant clonotypes were again the most abundant among CD3+CD56-NKG2C+ cells in several donors, at roughly 28.3-60.1%. It remained unclear whether the expanded NKG2C-expressing T cell clones were specific for HCMV antigens. The study sequenced eight donors, all healthy volunteers chosen at random: three men and five women. A commercial ELISA kit detecting HCMV-specific IgG in serum was used to determine HCMV serostatus. Peripheral blood mononuclear cells were isolated from blood by Ficoll density gradient centrifugation. For roughly six donors, bulk peripheral blood T-cell repertoires were additionally sequenced from unsorted PBMC. cDNA synthesis was primed from the TCR beta constant segment and was followed by two successive PCR amplification steps. Libraries were sequenced as 2 x 150 bp reads on Illumina HiSeq 2000/2500, MiSeq or NextSeq. MIGEC was used to demultiplex reads and group the reads by UMI, and MiTCR was used to assemble and quantify clonotypes. To exclude erroneous sequences, any TCR cDNA sequence not supported by at least two reads was discarded. The tcR package was used for downstream repertoire analysis, with clonotypes matched between fractions based on CDR3 nucleotide sequence plus V segment. VDJmatch was used to annotate antigen specificity against VDJdb, with one amino acid substitution allowed in CDR3.

This receptor chain uses TRBV20-1 and TRBJ1-1; TRBD1 lines up with 7 middle nucleotides. The sequence was obtained from a man aged 50 to 59 who received an inactivated influenza vaccine. Donor details come from another sample of the same person, matched by shared clones. The sequencing used PBMCs from blood, collected on the day of vaccination. The nucleotides read TGCAGTGCTACCTACCCGCGGGACAGGAACACTGAAGCTTTCTTT. This gives the protein CSATYPRDRNTEAFF.